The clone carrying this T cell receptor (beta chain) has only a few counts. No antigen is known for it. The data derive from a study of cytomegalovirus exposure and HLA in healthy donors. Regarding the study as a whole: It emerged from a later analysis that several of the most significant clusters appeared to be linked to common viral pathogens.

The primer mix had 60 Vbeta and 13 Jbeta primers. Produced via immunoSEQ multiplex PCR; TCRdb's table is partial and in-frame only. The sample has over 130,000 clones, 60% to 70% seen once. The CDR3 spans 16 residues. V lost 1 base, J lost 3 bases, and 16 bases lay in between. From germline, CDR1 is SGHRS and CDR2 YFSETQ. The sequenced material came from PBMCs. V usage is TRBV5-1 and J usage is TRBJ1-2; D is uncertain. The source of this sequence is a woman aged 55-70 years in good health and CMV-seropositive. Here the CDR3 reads CASSLLGRSSDYGYTF. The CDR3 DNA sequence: TGCGCCAGCAGCTTGTTAGGGAGAAGTTCTGACTATGGCTACACCTTC. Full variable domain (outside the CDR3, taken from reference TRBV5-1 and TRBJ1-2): KAGVTQTPRYLIKTRGQQVTLSCSPISGHRSVSWYQQTPGQGLQFLFEYFSETQRNKGNFPGRFSGRQFSNSRSEMNVSTLELGDSALYLCASSLLGRSSDYGYTFGSGTRLTVV.